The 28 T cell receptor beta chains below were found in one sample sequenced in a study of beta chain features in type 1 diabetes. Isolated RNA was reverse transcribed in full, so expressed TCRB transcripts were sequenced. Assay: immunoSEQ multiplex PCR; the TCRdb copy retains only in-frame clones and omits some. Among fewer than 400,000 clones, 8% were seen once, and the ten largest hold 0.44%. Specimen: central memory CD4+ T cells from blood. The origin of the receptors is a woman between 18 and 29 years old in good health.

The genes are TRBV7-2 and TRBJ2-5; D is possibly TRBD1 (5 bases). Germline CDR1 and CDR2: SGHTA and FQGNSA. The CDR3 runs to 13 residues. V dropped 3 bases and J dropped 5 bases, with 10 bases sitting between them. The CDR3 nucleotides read TGTGCCAGCAGCTTGCAGGGCGTGGAGACCCAGTACTTC. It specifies CASSLQGVETQYF.

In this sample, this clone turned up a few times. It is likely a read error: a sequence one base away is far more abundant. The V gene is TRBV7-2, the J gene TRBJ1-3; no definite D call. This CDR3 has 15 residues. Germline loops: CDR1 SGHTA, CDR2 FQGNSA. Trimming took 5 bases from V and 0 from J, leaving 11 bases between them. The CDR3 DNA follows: TGTGCCAGCAGCAGCAGCGCCGTCTCTGGAAACACCATATATTTT. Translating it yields CASSSSAVSGNTIYF.

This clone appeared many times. The CDR3 is CASSFGLAGADGAYEQYF. CDR3 in DNA: TGTGCCAGCAGCTTCGGACTAGCGGGAGCCGACGGGGCCTACGAGCAGTACTTC. V is TRBV5-4 and J is TRBJ2-7, with 13 bases fitting TRBD2. The CDR3 totals 18 residues. Germline V gene data show CDR1 as SGHNT and CDR2 as YYREEE (reference sequence). Trimming removed 2 bases from V and 2 bases from J; junction bases left unmatched: 10.

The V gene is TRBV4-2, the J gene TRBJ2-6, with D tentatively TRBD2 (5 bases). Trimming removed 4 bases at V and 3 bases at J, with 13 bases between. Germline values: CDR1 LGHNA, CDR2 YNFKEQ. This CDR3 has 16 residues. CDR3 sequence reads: CASSPAGSFGANVLTF. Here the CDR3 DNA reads TGTGCCAGCAGCCCTGCGGGTTCCTTTGGGGCCAACGTCCTGACTTTC.

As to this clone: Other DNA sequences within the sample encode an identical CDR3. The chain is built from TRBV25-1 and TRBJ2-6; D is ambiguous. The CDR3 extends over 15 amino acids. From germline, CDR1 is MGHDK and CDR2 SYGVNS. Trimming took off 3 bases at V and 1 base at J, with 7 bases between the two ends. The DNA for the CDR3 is TGTGCCAGCAGTGATTCGGGTTCTGGGGCCAACGTCCTGACTTTC. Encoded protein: CASSDSGSGANVLTF. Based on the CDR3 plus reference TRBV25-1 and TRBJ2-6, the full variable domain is EADIYQTPRYLVIGTGKKITLECSQTMGHDKMYWYQQDPGMELHLIHYSYGVNSTEKGDLSSESTVSRIRTEHFPLTLESARPSHTSQYLCASSDSGSGANVLTFGAGSRLTVL.

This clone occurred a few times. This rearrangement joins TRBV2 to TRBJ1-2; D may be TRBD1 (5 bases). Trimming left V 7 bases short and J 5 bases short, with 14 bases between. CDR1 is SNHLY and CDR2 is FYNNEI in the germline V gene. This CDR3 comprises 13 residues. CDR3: CASILAGFYGYTF. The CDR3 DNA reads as TGTGCCAGCATATTGGCAGGGTTTTATGGCTACACCTTC.

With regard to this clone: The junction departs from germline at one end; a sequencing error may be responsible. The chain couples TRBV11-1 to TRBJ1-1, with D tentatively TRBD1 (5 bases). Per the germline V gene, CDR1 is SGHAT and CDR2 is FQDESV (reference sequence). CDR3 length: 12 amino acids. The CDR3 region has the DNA TGTGCCAGCAGCCTAGCTTTGGGGCTCGCTTTCTTT. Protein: CASSLALGLAFF.

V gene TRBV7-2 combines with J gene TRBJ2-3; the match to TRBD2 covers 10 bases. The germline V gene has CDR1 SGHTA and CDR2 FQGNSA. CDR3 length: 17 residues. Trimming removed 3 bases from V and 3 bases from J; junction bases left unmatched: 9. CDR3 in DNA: TGTGCCAGCAGCTTTCCGGGGAGCGGGAGGGGGACAGATACGCAGTATTTT. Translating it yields CASSFPGSGRGTDTQYF.

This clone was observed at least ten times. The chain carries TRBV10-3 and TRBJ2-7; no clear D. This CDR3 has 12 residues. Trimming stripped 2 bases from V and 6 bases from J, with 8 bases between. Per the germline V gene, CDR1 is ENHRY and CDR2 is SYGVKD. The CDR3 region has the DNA TGTGCCATCAGTGAGGTAGCAGTCGAGCAGTACTTC. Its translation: CAISEVAVEQYF.

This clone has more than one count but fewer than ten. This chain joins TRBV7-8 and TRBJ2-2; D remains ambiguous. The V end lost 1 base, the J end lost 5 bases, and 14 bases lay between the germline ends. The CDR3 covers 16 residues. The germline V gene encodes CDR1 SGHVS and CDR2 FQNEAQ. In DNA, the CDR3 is TGTGCCAGCAGCTTAGAGTTAAAGATTGGAACCGGGGAGCTGTTTTTT. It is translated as CASSLELKIGTGELFF.

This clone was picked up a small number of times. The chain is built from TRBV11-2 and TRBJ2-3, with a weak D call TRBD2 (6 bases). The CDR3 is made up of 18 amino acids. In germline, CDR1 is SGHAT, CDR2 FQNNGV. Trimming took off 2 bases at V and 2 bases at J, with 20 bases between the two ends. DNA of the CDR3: TGTGCCAGCAGCTTACGGCGGGAACGATTAGCAGTCACAGATACGCAGTATTTT. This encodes CASSLRRERLAVTDTQYF. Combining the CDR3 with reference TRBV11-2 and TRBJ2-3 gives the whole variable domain EAGVAQSPRYKIIEKRQSVAFWCNPISGHATLYWYQQILGQGPKLLIQFQNNGVVDDSQLPKDRFSAERLKGVDSTLKIQPAKLEDSAVYLCASSLRRERLAVTDTQYFGPGTRLTVL.

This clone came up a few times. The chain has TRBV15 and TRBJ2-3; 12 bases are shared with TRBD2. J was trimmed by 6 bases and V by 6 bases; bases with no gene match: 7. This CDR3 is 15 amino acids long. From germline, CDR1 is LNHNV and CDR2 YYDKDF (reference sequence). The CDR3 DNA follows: TGTGCCACCAGTCTAGCGGGAGGGCCTTGGGATACGCAGTATTTT. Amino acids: CATSLAGGPWDTQYF.

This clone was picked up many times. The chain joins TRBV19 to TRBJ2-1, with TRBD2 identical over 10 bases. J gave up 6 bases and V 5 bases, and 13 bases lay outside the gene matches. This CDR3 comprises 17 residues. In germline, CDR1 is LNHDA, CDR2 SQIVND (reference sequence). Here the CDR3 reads CASSPDRLAGFLNEQFF. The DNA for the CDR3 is TGTGCCAGTAGTCCCGACCGACTAGCGGGTTTCCTCAATGAGCAGTTCTTC.

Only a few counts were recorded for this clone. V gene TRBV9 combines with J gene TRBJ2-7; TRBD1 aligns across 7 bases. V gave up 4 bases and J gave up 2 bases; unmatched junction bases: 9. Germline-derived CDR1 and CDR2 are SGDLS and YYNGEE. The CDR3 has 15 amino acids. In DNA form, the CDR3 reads TGTGCCAGCAGCCCCAGAGGGGGACAGACCTACGAGCAGTACTTC. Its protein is CASSPRGGQTYEQYF.

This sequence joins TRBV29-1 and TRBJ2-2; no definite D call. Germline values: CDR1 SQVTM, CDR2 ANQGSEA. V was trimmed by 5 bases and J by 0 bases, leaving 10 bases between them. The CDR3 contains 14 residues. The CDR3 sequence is CSVMGPANTGELFF. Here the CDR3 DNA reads TGCAGCGTTATGGGCCCGGCGAACACCGGGGAGCTGTTTTTT.

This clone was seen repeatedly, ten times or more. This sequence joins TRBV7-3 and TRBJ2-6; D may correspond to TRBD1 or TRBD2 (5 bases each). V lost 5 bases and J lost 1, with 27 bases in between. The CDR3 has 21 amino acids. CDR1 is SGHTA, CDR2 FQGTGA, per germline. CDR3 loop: CASSPNARARDPKSGANVLTF. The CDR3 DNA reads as TGTGCCAGCAGCCCTAACGCGAGGGCCCGGGACCCCAAATCTGGGGCCAACGTCCTGACTTTC.

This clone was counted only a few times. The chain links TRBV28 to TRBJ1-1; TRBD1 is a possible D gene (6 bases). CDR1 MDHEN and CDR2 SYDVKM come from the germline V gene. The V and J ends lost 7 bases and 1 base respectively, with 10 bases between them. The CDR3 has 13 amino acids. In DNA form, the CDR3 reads TGTGCCAGCACTCAGGGGTGGAACACTGAAGCTTTCTTT. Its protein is CASTQGWNTEAFF.

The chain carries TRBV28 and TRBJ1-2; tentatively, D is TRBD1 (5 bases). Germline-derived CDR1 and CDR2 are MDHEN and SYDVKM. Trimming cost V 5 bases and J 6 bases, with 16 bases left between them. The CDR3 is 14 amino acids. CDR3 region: CASSAPGGWDGYTF. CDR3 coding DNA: TGTGCCAGCAGTGCCCCGGGGGGATGGGATGGCTACACCTTC.

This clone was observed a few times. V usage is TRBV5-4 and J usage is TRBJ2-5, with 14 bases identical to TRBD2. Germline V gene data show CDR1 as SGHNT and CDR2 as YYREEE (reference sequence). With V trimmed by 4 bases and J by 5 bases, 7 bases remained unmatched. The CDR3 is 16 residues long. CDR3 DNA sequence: TGTGCCAGCAGCACCGGACTAGCGGGAGGATTTGAGACCCAGTACTTC. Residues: CASSTGLAGGFETQYF.

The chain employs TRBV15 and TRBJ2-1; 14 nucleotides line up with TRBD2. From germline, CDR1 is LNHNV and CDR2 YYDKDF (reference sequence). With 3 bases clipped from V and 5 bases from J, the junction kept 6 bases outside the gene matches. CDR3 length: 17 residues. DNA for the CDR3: TGTGCCACCAGCAGGAGGGGACTAGCGGGAGTTAACAATGAGCAGTTCTTC. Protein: CATSRRGLAGVNNEQFF.

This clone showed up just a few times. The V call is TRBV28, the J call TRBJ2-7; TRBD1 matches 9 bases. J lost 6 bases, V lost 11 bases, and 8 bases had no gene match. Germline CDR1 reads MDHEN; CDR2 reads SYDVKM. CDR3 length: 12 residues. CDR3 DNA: TGTGCCTTGAAAACAGGGGGCTCCGAGCAGTACTTC. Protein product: CALKTGGSEQYF.

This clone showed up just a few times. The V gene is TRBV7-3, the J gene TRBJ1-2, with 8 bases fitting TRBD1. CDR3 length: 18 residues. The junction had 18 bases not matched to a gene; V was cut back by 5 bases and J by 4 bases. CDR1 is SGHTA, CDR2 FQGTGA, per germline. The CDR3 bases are TGTGCCAGCAGCCCCCCAGGACAGGGAGTGGAACTTGGCTATGGCTACACCTTC. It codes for CASSPPGQGVELGYGYTF.

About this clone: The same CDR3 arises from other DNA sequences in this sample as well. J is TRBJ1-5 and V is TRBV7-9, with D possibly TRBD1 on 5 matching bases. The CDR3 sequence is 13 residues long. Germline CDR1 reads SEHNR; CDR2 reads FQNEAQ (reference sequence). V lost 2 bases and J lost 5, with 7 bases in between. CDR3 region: CASSLQGDQPQHF. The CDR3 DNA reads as TGTGCCAGCAGCTTACAGGGTGATCAGCCCCAGCATTTT.

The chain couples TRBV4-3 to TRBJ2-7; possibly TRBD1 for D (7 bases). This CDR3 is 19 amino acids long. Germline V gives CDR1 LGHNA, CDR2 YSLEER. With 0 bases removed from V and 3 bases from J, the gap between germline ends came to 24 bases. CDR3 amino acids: CASSQDSGRGTVVGYEQYF. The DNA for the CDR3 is TGCGCCAGCAGCCAAGATTCGGGACGCGGGACAGTGGTCGGCTACGAGCAGTACTTC.

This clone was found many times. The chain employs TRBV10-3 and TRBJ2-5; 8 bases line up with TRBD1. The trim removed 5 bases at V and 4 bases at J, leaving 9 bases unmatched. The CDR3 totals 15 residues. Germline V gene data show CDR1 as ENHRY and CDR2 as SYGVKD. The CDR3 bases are TGTGCCATCAGTACCTATGCAGGGGGCGGAGAGACCCAGTACTTC. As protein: CAISTYAGGGETQYF.

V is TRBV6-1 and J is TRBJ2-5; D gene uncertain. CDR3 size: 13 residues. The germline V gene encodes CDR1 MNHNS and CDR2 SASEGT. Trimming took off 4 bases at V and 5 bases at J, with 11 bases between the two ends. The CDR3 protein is CASSGVRVETQYF. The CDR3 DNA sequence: TGTGCCAGCAGTGGAGTTCGTGTGGAGACCCAGTACTTC.

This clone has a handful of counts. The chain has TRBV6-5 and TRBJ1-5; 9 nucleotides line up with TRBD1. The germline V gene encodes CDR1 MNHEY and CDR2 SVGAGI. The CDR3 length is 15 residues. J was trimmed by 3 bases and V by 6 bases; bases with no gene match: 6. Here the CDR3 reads CASRRGQGANQPQHF. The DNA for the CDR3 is TGTGCCAGCAGACGGGGACAGGGAGCCAATCAGCCCCAGCATTTT.

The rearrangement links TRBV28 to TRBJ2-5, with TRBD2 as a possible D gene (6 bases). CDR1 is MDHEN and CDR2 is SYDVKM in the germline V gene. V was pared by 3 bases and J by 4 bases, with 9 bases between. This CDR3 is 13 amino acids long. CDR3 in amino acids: CASSFGGLETQYF. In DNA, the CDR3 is TGTGCCAGCAGTTTCGGGGGTCTAGAGACCCAGTACTTC. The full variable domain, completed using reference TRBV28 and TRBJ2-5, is DVKVTQSSRYLVKRTGEKVFLECVQDMDHENMFWYRQDPGLGLRLIYFSYDVKMKEKGDIPEGYSVSREKKERFSLILESASTNQTSMYLCASSFGGLETQYFGPGTRLLVL.